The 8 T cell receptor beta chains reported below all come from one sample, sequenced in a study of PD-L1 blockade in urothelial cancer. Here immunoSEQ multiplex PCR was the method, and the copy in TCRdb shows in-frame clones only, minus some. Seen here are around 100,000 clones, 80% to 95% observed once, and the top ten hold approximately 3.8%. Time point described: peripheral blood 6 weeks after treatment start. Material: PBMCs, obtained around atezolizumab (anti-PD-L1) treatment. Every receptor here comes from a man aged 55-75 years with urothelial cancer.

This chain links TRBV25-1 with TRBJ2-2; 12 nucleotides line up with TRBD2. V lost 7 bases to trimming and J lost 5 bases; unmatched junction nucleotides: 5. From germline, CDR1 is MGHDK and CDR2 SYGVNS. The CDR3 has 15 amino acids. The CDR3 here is CASTRTSGVTGELFF. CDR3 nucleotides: TGTGCCAGCACTCGGACTAGCGGGGTGACCGGGGAGCTGTTTTTT.

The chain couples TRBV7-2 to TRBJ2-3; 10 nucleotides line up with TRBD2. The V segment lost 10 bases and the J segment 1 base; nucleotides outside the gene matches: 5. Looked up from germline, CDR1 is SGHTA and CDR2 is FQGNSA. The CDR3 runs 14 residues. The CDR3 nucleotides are TGTGCCACTCAGCTAGCGGGGGGCACAGATACGCAGTATTTT. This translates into CATQLAGGTDTQYF.

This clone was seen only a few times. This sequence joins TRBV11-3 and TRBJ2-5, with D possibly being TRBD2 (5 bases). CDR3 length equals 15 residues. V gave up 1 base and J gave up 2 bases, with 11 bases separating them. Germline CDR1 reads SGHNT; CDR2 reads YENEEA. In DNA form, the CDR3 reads TGTGCCAGCAGCTTAGGTGCTAGCCCTCAAGAGACCCAGTACTTC. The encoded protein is CASSLGASPQETQYF. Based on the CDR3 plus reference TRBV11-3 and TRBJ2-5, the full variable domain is EAGVVQSPRYKIIEKKQPVAFWCNPISGHNTLYWYLQNLGQGPELLIRYENEEAVDDSQLPKDRFSAERLKGVDSTLKIQPAELGDSAVYLCASSLGASPQETQYFGPGTRLLVL.

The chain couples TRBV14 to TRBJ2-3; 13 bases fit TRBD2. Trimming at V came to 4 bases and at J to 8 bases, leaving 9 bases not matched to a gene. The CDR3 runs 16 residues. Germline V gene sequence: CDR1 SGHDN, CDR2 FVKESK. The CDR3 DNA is TGTGCCAGCAGCCCAGGGACTAGCGGGATAGGCGCTACGCAGTATTTT. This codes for CASSPGTSGIGATQYF. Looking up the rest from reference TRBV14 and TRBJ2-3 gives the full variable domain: EAGVTQFPSHSVIEKGQTVTLRCDPISGHDNLYWYRRVMGKEIKFLLHFVKESKQDESGMPNNRFLAERTGGTYSTLKVQPAELEDSGVYFCASSPGTSGIGATQYFGPGTRLTVL.

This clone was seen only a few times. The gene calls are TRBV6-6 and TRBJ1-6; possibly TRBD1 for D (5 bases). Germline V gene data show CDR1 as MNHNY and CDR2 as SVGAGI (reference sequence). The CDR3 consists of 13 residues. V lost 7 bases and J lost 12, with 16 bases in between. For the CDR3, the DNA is TGTGCCAGCACCGGGGCTTGGAGGGAACCCCTCCACTTT. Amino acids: CASTGAWREPLHF.

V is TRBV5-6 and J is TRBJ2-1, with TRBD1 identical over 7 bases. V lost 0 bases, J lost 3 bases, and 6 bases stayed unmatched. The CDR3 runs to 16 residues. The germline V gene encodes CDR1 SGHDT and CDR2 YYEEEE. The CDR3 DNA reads TGTGCCAGCAGCTTGGGACAGGGCAGTCACTACAATGAGCAGTTCTTC. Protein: CASSLGQGSHYNEQFF. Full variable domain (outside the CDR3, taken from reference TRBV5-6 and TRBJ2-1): DAGVTQSPTHLIKTRGQQVTLRCSPKSGHDTVSWYQQALGQGPQFIFQYYEEEERQRGNFPDRFSGHQFPNYSSELNVNALLLGDSALYLCASSLGQGSHYNEQFFGPGTRLTVL.

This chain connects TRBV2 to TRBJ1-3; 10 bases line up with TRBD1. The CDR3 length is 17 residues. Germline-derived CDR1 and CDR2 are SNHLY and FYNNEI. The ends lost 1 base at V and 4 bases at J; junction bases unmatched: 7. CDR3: CASSEVAGQGFGNTIYF. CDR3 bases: TGTGCCAGCAGTGAAGTAGCGGGACAGGGGTTCGGAAACACCATATATTTT.

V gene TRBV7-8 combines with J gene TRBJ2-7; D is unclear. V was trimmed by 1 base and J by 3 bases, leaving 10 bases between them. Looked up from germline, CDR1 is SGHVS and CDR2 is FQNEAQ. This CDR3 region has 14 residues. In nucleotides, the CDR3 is TGTGCCAGCAGCTTAGGGTTTGGGCACTACGAGCAGTACTTC. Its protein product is CASSLGFGHYEQYF. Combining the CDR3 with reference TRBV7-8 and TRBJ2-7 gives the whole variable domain GAGVSQSPRYKVAKRGQDVALRCDPISGHVSLFWYQQALGQGPEFLTYFQNEAQLDKSGLPSDRFFAERPEGSVSTLKIQRTQQEDSAVYLCASSLGFGHYEQYFGPGTRLTVT.